This TCR beta chain appears in the sequencing data of a study of T cell responses to AZD1222 COVID-19 vaccine. Study results and limitations: Spike was spanned by vaccine-associated CD4 TCRs, with dominance at 160-218 and 743-854. The donors showed a predominance of white British ancestry and of females, with possible underestimation of clonal diversity. The repertoires were collected only after the peak T cell response.

For this clone: Its antigen is undetermined.

Trimming cost V 7 bases and J 5 bases, with 18 bases left between them. CDR1 is MDHEN and CDR2 is SYDVKM in the germline V gene. The CDR3 sequence is 14 residues long. TCRdb's copy holds only in-frame clones and misses some; the assay was immunoSEQ multiplex PCR. The data show approximately 200,000 clones, approximately 94% seen once. The specimen was peripheral blood, collected 28 days after the second dose of the MenACWY control vaccine. The chain employs TRBV28 and TRBJ2-7; tentative D call: TRBD2 (6 bases). The origin of this receptor is an adult who received the MenACWY meningococcal vaccine as a control. The CDR3, as DNA: TGTGCCAGCAATCCCCTGGGGGGTGGCGACGAGCAGTACTTC. This encodes CASNPLGGGDEQYF.